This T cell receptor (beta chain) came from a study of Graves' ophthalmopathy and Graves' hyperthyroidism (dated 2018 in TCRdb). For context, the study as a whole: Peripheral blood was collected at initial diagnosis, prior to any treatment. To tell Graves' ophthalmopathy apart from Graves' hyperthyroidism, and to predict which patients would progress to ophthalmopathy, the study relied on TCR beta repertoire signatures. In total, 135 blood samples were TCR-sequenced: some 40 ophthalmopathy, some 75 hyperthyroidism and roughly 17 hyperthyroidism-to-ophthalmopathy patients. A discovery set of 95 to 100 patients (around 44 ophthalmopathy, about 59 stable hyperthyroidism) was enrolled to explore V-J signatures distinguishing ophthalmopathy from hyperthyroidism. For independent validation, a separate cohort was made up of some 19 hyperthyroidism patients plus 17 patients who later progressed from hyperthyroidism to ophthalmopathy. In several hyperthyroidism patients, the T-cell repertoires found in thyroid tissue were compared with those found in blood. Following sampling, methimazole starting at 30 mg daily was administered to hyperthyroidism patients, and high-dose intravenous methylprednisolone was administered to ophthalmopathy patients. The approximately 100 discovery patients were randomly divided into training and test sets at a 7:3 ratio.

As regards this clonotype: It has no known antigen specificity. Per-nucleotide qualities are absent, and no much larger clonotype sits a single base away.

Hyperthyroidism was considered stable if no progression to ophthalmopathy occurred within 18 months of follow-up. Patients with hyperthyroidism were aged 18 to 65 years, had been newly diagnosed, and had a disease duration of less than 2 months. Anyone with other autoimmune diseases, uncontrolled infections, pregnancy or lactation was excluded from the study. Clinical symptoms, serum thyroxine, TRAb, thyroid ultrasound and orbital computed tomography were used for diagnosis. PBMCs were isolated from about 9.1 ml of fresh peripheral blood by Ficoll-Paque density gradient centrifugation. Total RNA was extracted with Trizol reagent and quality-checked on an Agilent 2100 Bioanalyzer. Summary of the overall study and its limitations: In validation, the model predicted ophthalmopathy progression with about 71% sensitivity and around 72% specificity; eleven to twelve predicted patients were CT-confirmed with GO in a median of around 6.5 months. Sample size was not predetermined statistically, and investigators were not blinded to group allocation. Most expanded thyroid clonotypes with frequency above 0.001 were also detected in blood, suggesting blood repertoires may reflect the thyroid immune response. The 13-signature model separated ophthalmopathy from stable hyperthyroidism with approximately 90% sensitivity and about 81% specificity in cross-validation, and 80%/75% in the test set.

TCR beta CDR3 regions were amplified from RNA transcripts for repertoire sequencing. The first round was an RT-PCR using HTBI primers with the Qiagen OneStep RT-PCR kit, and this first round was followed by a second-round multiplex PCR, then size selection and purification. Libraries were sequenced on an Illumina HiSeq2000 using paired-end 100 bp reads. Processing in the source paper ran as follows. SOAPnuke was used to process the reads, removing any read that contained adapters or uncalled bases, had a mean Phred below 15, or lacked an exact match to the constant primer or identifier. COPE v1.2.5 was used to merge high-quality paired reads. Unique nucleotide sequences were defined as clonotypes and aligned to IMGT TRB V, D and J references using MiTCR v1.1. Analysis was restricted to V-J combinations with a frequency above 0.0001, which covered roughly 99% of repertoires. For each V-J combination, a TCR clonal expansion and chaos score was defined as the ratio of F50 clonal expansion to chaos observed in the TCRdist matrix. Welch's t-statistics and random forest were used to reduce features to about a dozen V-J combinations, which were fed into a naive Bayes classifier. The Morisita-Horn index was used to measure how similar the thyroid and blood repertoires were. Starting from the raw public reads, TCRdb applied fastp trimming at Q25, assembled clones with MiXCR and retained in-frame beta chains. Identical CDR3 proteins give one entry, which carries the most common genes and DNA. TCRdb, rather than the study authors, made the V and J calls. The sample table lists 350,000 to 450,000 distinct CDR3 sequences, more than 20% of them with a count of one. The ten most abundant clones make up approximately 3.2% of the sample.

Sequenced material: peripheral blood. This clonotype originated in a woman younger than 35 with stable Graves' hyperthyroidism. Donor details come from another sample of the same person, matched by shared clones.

The CDR3 reads as follows: CASSTSADRATEQYF. The bases read TGTGCCAGCAGTACCTCCGCAGACAGGGCAACGGAGCAGTACTTC. The sequence joins TRBV6-1 to TRBJ2-7; 7 middle bases align to TRBD1. At the junction V is shortened by 5 bases and J by 7 bases; bases outside the gene matches: 14. The CDR3 starts with the cysteine, ends with the phenylalanine, and has 15 residues. Here the CDR3 DNA is all that survives: 45 bases in frame from base 1. According to the germline V gene, CDR1 reads MNHNS and CDR2 reads SASEGT.